This entry lists 12 T cell receptor beta chains sequenced from one sample in a study of CD8 T cells in ankylosing spondylitis (dated by TCRdb to 2016 to 2017). To prepare the library, 5' RACE was applied. Reads for this sample came from an Illumina HiSeq 2500. The raw public reads went through TCRdb reprocessing: fastp at Q25, MiXCR clone calling, in-frame beta chains kept. Each record represents a unique CDR3 protein, reported with the most common genes and DNA among its rows. This sample gives roughly 230,000 distinct CDR3 sequences in total; under 12% of them show up just once. The ten largest clones represent 2.5% to 3% of the sample. The sample was blood, either unsorted or a sorted T cell fraction (not recorded which). The receptors were sampled from a male donor with ankylosing spondylitis or in good health (not recorded which).

Many counts were recorded for this clonotype. This rearrangement joins TRBV7-9 to TRBJ2-3; tentative D call: TRBD2 (5 bases). The CDR3 is made up of 15 amino acids. The V gene's germline CDR1 is SEHNR and CDR2 FQNEAQ (reference sequence). V shed 5 bases and J shed 4 bases, with 16 bases lying between them. This CDR3 reads CASSPDGVGPDTQYF. The DNA of the CDR3 is TGTGCCAGCAGCCCCGACGGGGTGGGTCCAGATACGCAGTATTTT.

This clonotype was found many times. The CDR3 here is CASRGLGNSPLHF. CDR3 DNA: TGTGCCAGTCGGGGCCTGGGCAATTCACCCCTCCACTTT. The rearrangement uses TRBV6-6 and TRBJ1-6, with D tentatively TRBD1 (5 bases). Deletions cut 9 bases from V and 7 bases from J, with 13 bases between. Germline assignment: CDR1 MNHNY and CDR2 SVGAGI (reference sequence). There are 13 residues in the CDR3.

This clonotype was seen at least ten times. The rearrangement links TRBV5-1 to TRBJ2-3; 12 bases align to TRBD2. In germline, CDR1 is SGHRS, CDR2 YFSETQ. CDR3 size: 16 residues. Losses at the gene ends were 3 bases for V and 3 bases for J; bases not matched to a gene: 5. The CDR3 DNA sequence: TGCGCCAGCAGCTCCGCGACTAGCGGGGGAACAGATACGCAGTATTTT. Residues: CASSSATSGGTDTQYF. Drawing the rest from reference TRBV5-1 and TRBJ2-3, the complete variable domain is KAGVTQTPRYLIKTRGQQVTLSCSPISGHRSVSWYQQTPGQGLQFLFEYFSETQRNKGNFPGRFSGRQFSNSRSEMNVSTLELGDSALYLCASSSATSGGTDTQYFGPGTRLTVL.

The table lists this clonotype with many counts. The rearrangement links TRBV6-1 to TRBJ1-1; D is uncertain. The germline gives CDR1 MNHNS, CDR2 SASEGT. Trimming stripped 7 bases from V and 0 bases from J, with 12 bases between. This CDR3 has 14 residues. The CDR3 coding sequence is TGTGCCAGCACCCCGGAACACCTGAACACTGAAGCTTTCTTT. The encoded protein is CASTPEHLNTEAFF.

This clonotype appeared many times. The chain employs TRBV3-1 and TRBJ1-2, with D hard to call. Looked up from germline, CDR1 is LGHDT and CDR2 is YNNKEL (reference sequence). V was clipped by 1 base and J by 3 bases, with 6 bases between them. The CDR3 sequence is 13 residues long. As DNA, the CDR3 is TGTGCCAGCAGCCAAGTAGAAGACTATGGCTACACCTTC. Translated: CASSQVEDYGYTF.

There are many counts of this clonotype. V usage is TRBV27 and J usage is TRBJ2-7, with D tentatively TRBD1 (5 bases). Germline CDR1 and CDR2: MNHEY and SMNVEV (reference sequence). The CDR3 length is 13 residues. Trimming left V 2 bases short and J 5 bases short, with 10 bases between. As DNA, the CDR3 is TGTGCCAGCAGTTTACTTTCAGGGAACGAGCAGTACTTC. Translation gives CASSLLSGNEQYF.

This clonotype was counted many times. The chain is built from TRBV20-1 and TRBJ2-5; no firm D call. The germline gives CDR1 DFQATT, CDR2 SNEGSKA (reference sequence). Trimming left V 2 bases short and J 0 bases short, with 7 bases between. This CDR3 has 13 residues. The CDR3 here is CSARNKYQETQYF. The CDR3 DNA reads as TGCAGTGCTAGAAATAAGTACCAAGAGACCCAGTACTTC.

This clonotype was recorded many times. This chain links TRBV5-1 with TRBJ2-1; 11 nucleotides agree with TRBD2. CDR1 and CDR2 (germline): SGHRS, YFSETQ. V gave up 2 bases and J gave up 10 bases; unmatched junction bases: 8. The length of the CDR3 is 15 residues. This CDR3 is CASSFTLAGASEQFF. In DNA, the CDR3 is TGCGCCAGCAGCTTTACACTAGCGGGAGCGTCGGAGCAGTTCTTC.

The chain is built from TRBV12-5 and TRBJ2-1, with TRBD2 matching 11 bases. The V segment lost 4 bases and the J segment 3 bases; nucleotides outside the gene matches: 2. The CDR3 totals 15 residues. Germline CDR1 reads LGHNT; CDR2 reads FRNRAP. The CDR3 protein is CASGSGLAGYNEQFF. The CDR3 nucleotides read TGTGCTAGTGGTTCTGGACTAGCGGGCTACAATGAGCAGTTCTTC.

This clonotype occurred many times. This chain joins TRBV2 and TRBJ2-3, with TRBD2 as a possible D gene (6 bases). This CDR3 has 16 amino acids. Germline CDR1 and CDR2: SNHLY and FYNNEI. Trimming took off 8 bases at V and 2 bases at J, with 20 bases between the two ends. CDR3 region: CASRPGVAEPTDTQYF. CDR3 nucleotide sequence: TGTGCCAGCCGCCCGGGGGTAGCAGAGCCCACAGATACGCAGTATTTT.

There are many counts of this clonotype. The chain joins TRBV11-2 to TRBJ1-4; TRBD1 matches 10 bases. The CDR3 is 19 residues long. The V gene's germline CDR1 is SGHAT and CDR2 FQNNGV. Trimming at V came to 4 bases and at J to 0 bases, leaving 11 bases not matched to a gene. The CDR3: CASSSRTGGITSTNEKLFF. The CDR3 nucleotides are TGTGCCAGCAGCTCCCGGACAGGGGGGATTACCTCAACTAATGAAAAACTGTTTTTT.

In this sample, this clonotype turned up many times. The chain combines TRBV4-1 with TRBJ2-1; a weak D match, TRBD2 (6 bases). CDR1 is MGHRA and CDR2 is YSYEKL in the germline V gene. V lost 3 bases and J 6 bases, leaving 15 bases between the germline ends. CDR3 length: 15 amino acids. CDR3 sequence reads: CASSHPGTPTNEQFF. The CDR3 coding sequence is TGCGCCAGCAGCCACCCCGGGACTCCCACCAATGAGCAGTTCTTC.